The 27 T cell receptor beta chains below all came from one sample that was sequenced in a study of molecular identifiers for immune sequencing clone quantification. MiXCR, applied by TCRdb to the PCR reads, yields one record per CDR3 protein. The table has around 480,000 distinct CDR3 sequences, about 22% seen once. Sequencing was performed on naive CD8+ T cells from blood, with Jurkat cell RNA spiked in. Subset specified: FACS-sorted CD8+CD4-CCR7+CD45RA+ naive T cells. The source is a human donor in good health. Some libraries in this study had Jurkat cell RNA spiked in.

With respect to this clonotype: A read error may be the cause here, since a much bigger clone is one base away. This sequence joins TRBV4-3 and TRBJ2-7, with a weak D call TRBD2 (7 bases). This CDR3 has 15 residues. Germline lookup yields CDR1 LGHNA and CDR2 YSLEER. With 4 bases removed from V and 5 bases from J, the gap between germline ends came to 18 bases. Written as DNA, the CDR3 is TGCGCCAGCAGCCTAGATAAGGGGGGGCTGGACGAGCAGTACTTC. Residues: CASSLDKGGLDEQYF.

Concerning this clonotype: A much larger clone sits a single nucleotide away, making a read error possible. This is likely a read error, given that the CDR3 carries no conserved phenylalanine or tryptophan at its end. The chain has TRBV7-3 and TRBJ2-1; D remains ambiguous. The germline gives CDR1 SGHTA, CDR2 FQGTGA. The V end lost 4 bases, the J end lost 7 bases, and 17 bases lay between the germline ends. The CDR3 runs 15 residues. Here the CDR3 DNA reads TGTGCCAGCAGCTCCGGCGTGTTAGCTGATAATGAGCAGTTCCTC. This gives the protein CASSSGVLADNEQFL.

This clonotype was found a few times. One end of the junction varies from germline; a read error may be responsible. The rearrangement uses TRBV6-2 or TRBV6-3 and TRBJ2-7; D gene uncertain. From germline, CDR1 is MNHEY and CDR2 SVGEGT. The CDR3 spans 14 residues. Here the CDR3 DNA reads TGTGCCAGCAGGTACTCTGGAACGGATTACGAGCAGTACTTC. The encoded protein is CASRYSGTDYEQYF.

The chain joins TRBV3-1 to TRBJ2-7; TRBD2 agrees at 11 bases. This CDR3 region has 15 residues. Germline values: CDR1 LGHDT, CDR2 YNNKEL (reference sequence). The ends lost 4 bases at V and 4 bases at J; junction bases unmatched: 6. Here the CDR3 reads CASSPELAGVYEQYF. In DNA, the CDR3 is TGTGCCAGCAGCCCGGAACTAGCGGGGGTTTACGAGCAGTACTTC.

On this clonotype: A much larger clone differs by one base, so this may be a read error. V is TRBV5-1 and J is TRBJ1-6, with D possibly matching TRBD1 (5 bases). CDR1 SGHRS and CDR2 YFSETQ come from the germline V gene. V shed 1 base and J shed 6 bases, with 17 bases lying between them. The CDR3 is 17 residues long. As DNA, the CDR3 is TGCGCCAGCAGCTTGATGGAACAGGATAGGGGTAATTCACCCCTCCACTTT. Amino acids: CASSLMEQDRGNSPLHF.

This clonotype came up many times. The rearrangement joins TRBV12-3 or TRBV12-4 to TRBJ1-2; 11 positions agree with TRBD1. This CDR3 has 12 residues. V was pared by 10 bases and J by 6 bases, with 4 bases of the junction left unmatched. The CDR3 protein is CATQDRGHGYTF. CDR3 bases: TGTGCCACCCAGGACAGGGGGCATGGCTACACCTTC.

Many counts were recorded for this clonotype. CDR3 loop: CASSSQDRGPEAFF. CDR3 DNA sequence: TGTGCCAGCAGCTCTCAAGACAGGGGCCCTGAAGCTTTCTTT. The V gene is TRBV7-9, the J gene TRBJ1-1; 8 positions agree with TRBD1. J was trimmed by 6 bases and V by 4 bases; bases with no gene match: 7. Germline CDR1 is SEHNR and CDR2 is FQNEAQ (reference sequence). This CDR3 spans 14 amino acids.

V is TRBV5-6 and J is TRBJ2-5, with 8 bases that match TRBD1. V was clipped by 4 bases and J by 4 bases; unmatched bases: 12. The CDR3 spans 16 residues. Looked up from germline, CDR1 is SGHDT and CDR2 is YYEEEE. The CDR3 nucleotides read TGTGCCAGCAGCAGAATCCGGGACAGGAGGAGAGAGACCCAGTACTTC. Translation gives CASSRIRDRRRETQYF.

The chain joins TRBV21-1 to TRBJ2-7. TRBV21-1 is flagged as a pseudogene. There are 14 residues in the CDR3. The CDR3 region is CASSKAYNPYEQYF. CDR3 sequence (DNA): TGTGCCAGCAGCAAAGCGTATAATCCCTACGAGCAGTACTTC.

The chain carries TRBV6-2 or TRBV6-3 and TRBJ2-7; D is unresolved. Trimming cost V 10 bases and J 4 bases, with 8 bases left between them. In germline, CDR1 is MNHEY, CDR2 SVGEGT. CDR3 size: 10 residues. The CDR3 region is CATWMYEQYF. The CDR3, as DNA: TGTGCCACTTGGATGTACGAGCAGTACTTC.

Turning to this clonotype: No conserved phenylalanine or tryptophan ends this CDR3, so it is likely a read error. The chain carries TRBV13 and TRBJ2-7; the D is unclear. Trimming cost V 0 bases and J 2 bases, with 5 bases left between them. Germline lookup yields CDR1 PRHDT and CDR2 FYEKMQ (reference sequence). CDR3 length: 13 residues. Here the CDR3 DNA reads TGTGCCAGCAGCTTAGGTGTGGCCTACGAGCAGTACTCC. Translation: CASSLGVAYEQYS.

The V gene is TRBV18, the J gene TRBJ1-4; D remains ambiguous. Trimming cost V 0 bases and J 8 bases, with 10 bases left between them. Germline V lookup: CDR1 KGHSH, CDR2 LQKENI. The CDR3 is 14 amino acids. The CDR3 DNA reads as TGTGCCAGCTCACCACCCCCGGGGAGGGAAAAACTGTTTTTT. Translated, it gives CASSPPPGREKLFF.

This chain joins TRBV27 and TRBJ1-1; D unclear. V lost 0 bases and J lost 5, with 7 bases in between. Per the germline V gene, CDR1 is MNHEY and CDR2 is SMNVEV (reference sequence). The CDR3 is 13 residues long. In nucleotides, the CDR3 is TGTGCCAGCAGTTTATCGGAGGGTACTGAAGCTTTCTTT. This gives the protein CASSLSEGTEAFF.

In this sample, this clonotype turned up many times. The chain has TRBV13 and TRBJ2-3; the D is unclear. This CDR3 has 12 residues. The germline V gene has CDR1 PRHDT and CDR2 FYEKMQ (reference sequence). V gave up 2 bases and J gave up 4 bases, with 4 bases separating them. CDR3 protein: CASSLTSDTQYF. CDR3 coding DNA: TGTGCCAGCAGCTTAACATCAGATACGCAGTATTTT.

A few counts support this clonotype. The CDR3 loop reads CASSGHRDRGLDTDTQYF. The CDR3 DNA follows: TGTGCCAGCAGCGGCCACCGGGACAGGGGGCTTGACACAGATACGCAGTATTTT. The V call is TRBV3-1, the J call TRBJ2-3; 12 bases align to TRBD1. From germline, CDR1 is LGHDT and CDR2 YNNKEL (reference sequence). CDR3 length: 18 residues. With 5 bases clipped from V and 2 bases from J, the junction kept 11 bases outside the gene matches.

On this clonotype itself: Germline is not matched at one junction end, which may reflect a read error. The chain joins TRBV27 to TRBJ1-6; 8 positions agree with TRBD1. CDR1 is MNHEY, CDR2 SMNVEV, per germline (reference sequence). This CDR3 comprises 15 residues. DNA of the CDR3: TGTGCCAGCAGTTCCAGGACAGGGTATATTTCACCCCTCCACTTT. Its translation: CASSSRTGYISPLHF.

This clonotype has a single count. The junction departs from the called germline gene at one end, perhaps through a read error. The chain carries TRBV4-3 and TRBJ1-1; perhaps TRBD1 as D (6 bases). The germline V gene has CDR1 LGHNA and CDR2 YSLEER. This CDR3 comprises 17 residues. The CDR3 DNA is TGCGCCAGCAGCCAAGAACGCCTTACAGGGAGAGGAACTGAGGCTTTCTTT. Protein: CASSQERLTGRGTEAFF.

Details on this clonotype: The conserved phenylalanine or tryptophan normally closing the CDR3 is absent here, so this likely arose from a read error. The chain has TRBV30 and TRBJ1-2; D gene unclear. Per the germline V gene, CDR1 is GTSNPN and CDR2 is SVGIG (reference sequence). CDR3 length: 12 amino acids. Trimming stripped 0 bases from V and 5 bases from J, with 7 bases between. The CDR3 DNA follows: TGTGCCTGGAGTGTAAGCCTATATGGCTACACCCTC. It translates to CAWSVSLYGYTL.

This chain joins TRBV28 and TRBJ2-7; D possibly corresponds to TRBD2 (6 bases). This CDR3 has 13 residues. The germline V gene encodes CDR1 MDHEN and CDR2 SYDVKM. Trimming pared 7 bases from V and 1 base from J, leaving 11 bases between. The CDR3 nucleotides are TGTGCCAGCACCGGGAGAGTTTCCTACGAGCAGTACTTC. Protein product: CASTGRVSYEQYF.

Of note for this clonotype: Being one base from a much bigger clone, this may be a read error. V and J are TRBV9 and TRBJ2-2; the D is unclear. Germline V gene data show CDR1 as SGDLS and CDR2 as YYNGEE. The CDR3 runs to 13 residues. The CDR3 coding sequence is TGTGCCAGCGGCGTAGTTAACACCGGGGAGCTGTTTTTT. Amino acids: CASGVVNTGELFF.

A few counts support this clonotype. The junction does not match germline at one end; this may be a read error. The chain combines TRBV6-2 or TRBV6-3 with TRBJ2-7; the D gene could be TRBD1 or TRBD2 (6 bases each). There are 12 residues in the CDR3. The germline V gene encodes CDR1 MNHEY and CDR2 SVGEGT. The CDR3 DNA reads TGTGCCAGCACCGAAGGGGGGTACGCGCAGTACTTC. This gives the protein CASTEGGYAQYF.

This clonotype was found many times. V and J are TRBV2 and TRBJ1-2; D gene ambiguous. The CDR3 has 14 residues. The V gene lost 8 bases and the J gene lost 3 bases, with 16 bases spanning the gap. Germline V CDR1 and CDR2: SNHLY, FYNNEI. CDR3 nucleotides: TGTGCCAGCTTTAAGTCCCAGCAAGACTATGGCTACACCTTC. Amino acid sequence: CASFKSQQDYGYTF.

This clonotype has at least ten counts. The gene calls are TRBV7-6 and TRBJ2-3; D unclear. The CDR3 runs 16 residues. V was cut by 5 bases and J by 0 bases, with 15 bases left in between. Germline lookup yields CDR1 SGHVS and CDR2 FNYEAQ. The DNA of the CDR3 is TGTGCCAGCAGCCCCCGGACGGTGTCTAGCACAGATACGCAGTATTTT. Translation gives CASSPRTVSSTDTQYF.

This clonotype was seen repeatedly, ten times or more. This chain uses TRBV6-2 or TRBV6-3 with TRBJ1-1; 9 bases match TRBD1. CDR3 size: 14 residues. Germline-derived CDR1 and CDR2 are MNHEY and SVGEGT. Trimming removed 6 bases from V and 4 bases from J; junction bases left unmatched: 6. The CDR3 bases are TGTGCCAGCAGACTACAGGGGGCTGGCACTGAAGCTTTCTTT. This gives the protein CASRLQGAGTEAFF.

CDR3 sequence: CASSPQTGFYGYTF. The CDR3 bases are TGTGCCAGCAGTCCCCAGACAGGTTTCTATGGCTACACCTTC. V and J are TRBV27 and TRBJ1-2, with a tentative D call TRBD1 (6 bases). Germline V gene data show CDR1 as MNHEY and CDR2 as SMNVEV (reference sequence). The CDR3 runs to 14 residues. V lost 5 bases and J 4 bases, leaving 14 bases between the germline ends.

This clonotype was counted many times. The V and J genes are TRBV11-2 and TRBJ2-7; D is unclear. The V end was cut by 2 bases, the J end by 2 bases, with 7 bases between. Germline loops: CDR1 SGHAT, CDR2 FQNNGV. This CDR3 spans 13 amino acids. CDR3 amino acids: CASSLYRPYEQYF. CDR3 nucleotide sequence: TGTGCCAGCAGCTTATACCGGCCCTACGAGCAGTACTTC.

The chain links TRBV6-2 or TRBV6-3 to TRBJ2-7; TRBD1 agrees at 9 bases. The V gene's germline CDR1 is MNHEY and CDR2 SVGEGT. The trim removed 1 base at V and 3 bases at J, leaving 10 bases unmatched. The CDR3 is 17 amino acids. The CDR3 DNA sequence: TGTGCCAGCAGTTACTGGACGCCGGGACAGGGTTACTACGAGCAGTACTTC. This translates into CASSYWTPGQGYYEQYF.